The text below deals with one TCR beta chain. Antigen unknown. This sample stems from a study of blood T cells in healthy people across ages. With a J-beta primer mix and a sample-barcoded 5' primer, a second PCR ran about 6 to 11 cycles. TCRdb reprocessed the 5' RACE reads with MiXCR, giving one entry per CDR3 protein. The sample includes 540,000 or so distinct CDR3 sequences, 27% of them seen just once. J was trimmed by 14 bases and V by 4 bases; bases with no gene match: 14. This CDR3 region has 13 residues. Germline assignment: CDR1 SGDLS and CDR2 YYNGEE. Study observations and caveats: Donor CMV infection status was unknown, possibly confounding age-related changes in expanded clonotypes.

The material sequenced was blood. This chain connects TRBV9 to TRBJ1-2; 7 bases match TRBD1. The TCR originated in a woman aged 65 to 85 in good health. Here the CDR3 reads CASSFTTGAQMTF. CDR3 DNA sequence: TGTGCCAGCAGCTTTACCACAGGGGCCCAAATGACCTTC.